What follows are 10 T cell receptor beta chains derived from one specimen sequenced in a study of metastatic and nonmetastatic thyroid tumors (dated by TCRdb to 2019 to 2021). No patient had received any treatment before thyroid surgery. The library was made by PCR. Instrument used: Illumina HiSeq 4000. TCRdb trimmed public reads at Q25 via fastp, called clones via MiXCR and kept in-frame beta chains. The sample table contains some 25,000 clones; only one count was recorded for roughly 21% of them. Of the sample, 10% to 15% falls within the top ten clones. Material: blood. Every receptor here comes from a male donor with papillary thyroid cancer or a benign thyroid nodule (not recorded which). Some clones in this sample may be carry-over from other donors' samples.

The chain uses TRBV28 and TRBJ1-2; no clear D gene. V lost 5 bases to trimming and J lost 7 bases, with 14 bases between them. The CDR3 loop spans 13 amino acids. Germline V gene sequence: CDR1 MDHEN, CDR2 SYDVKM. In DNA form, the CDR3 reads TGTGCCAGCAGTCACCGCCAGTTGTCTGGCTACACCTTC. Its protein is CASSHRQLSGYTF.

This clone was recorded at least ten times. The rearrangement uses TRBV19 and TRBJ2-2, with a weak D call TRBD2 (5 bases). This CDR3 contains 14 residues. The V gene's germline CDR1 is LNHDA and CDR2 SQIVND (reference sequence). V was cut by 4 bases and J by 2 bases, with 8 bases left in between. CDR3 DNA: TGTGCCAGTAGTAGGACTTTCAACACCGGGGAGCTGTTTTTT. Translation: CASSRTFNTGELFF.

This clone was seen only a few times. V gene TRBV19 combines with J gene TRBJ1-1; TRBD1 matches 7 bases. This CDR3 is 15 amino acids long. Germline V gene data show CDR1 as LNHDA and CDR2 as SQIVND (reference sequence). V dropped 5 bases and J dropped 6; count of bases not matched to a gene: 12. The CDR3 DNA reads as TGTGCCAGTAGTTTTAACCGACAGGGTAAGGCTGAAGCTTTCTTT. Protein product: CASSFNRQGKAEAFF.

Ten or more counts support this clone. The chain has TRBV9 and TRBJ1-2; the match to TRBD1 covers 8 bases. Trimming cost V 2 bases and J 4 bases; bases outside gene matches: 13. In germline, CDR1 is SGDLS, CDR2 YYNGEE. This CDR3 comprises 17 residues. The CDR3 protein is CASSVDPGTGGSYGYTF. The CDR3, as DNA: TGTGCCAGCAGCGTCGACCCCGGGACAGGAGGATCCTATGGCTACACCTTC. Full variable domain (missing parts from reference TRBV9 and TRBJ1-2): DSGVTQTPKHLITATGQRVTLRCSPRSGDLSVYWYQQSLDQGLQFLIQYYNGEERAKGNILERFSAQQFPDLHSELNLSSLELGDSALYFCASSVDPGTGGSYGYTFGSGTRLTVV.

This clone was recorded at least ten times. V is TRBV3-1 and J is TRBJ1-1, with TRBD1 as a possible D gene (5 bases). Trimming removed 4 bases at V and 1 base at J, with 10 bases between. CDR1 LGHDT and CDR2 YNNKEL come from the germline V gene (reference sequence). There are 14 residues in the CDR3. CDR3 DNA sequence: TGTGCCAGCAGCCTCGACAGTTCGAACACTGAAGCTTTCTTT. Amino acid sequence: CASSLDSSNTEAFF.

This clone qualifies as medium-sized. The V and J genes are TRBV5-1 and TRBJ1-1; 7 nucleotides line up with TRBD1. Germline V gene lookup returns CDR1 SGHRS and CDR2 YFSETQ. The CDR3 totals 17 residues. The ends lost 0 bases at V and 3 bases at J; junction bases unmatched: 11. The CDR3 DNA is TGCGCCAGCAGCTTGGAGGGGAGATACAGGGGTTACACTGAAGCTTTCTTT. It translates to CASSLEGRYRGYTEAFF.

This clone was observed many times. V is TRBV4-2 and J is TRBJ2-7, with 10 bases that match TRBD2. Looked up from germline, CDR1 is LGHNA and CDR2 is YNFKEQ. V lost 2 bases and J lost 4; bases outside the gene matches: 11. The CDR3 has 17 residues. CDR3 residues: CASSQSAPSGRAYEQYF. Written as DNA, the CDR3 is TGTGCCAGCAGCCAATCGGCTCCCAGCGGGAGGGCGTACGAGCAGTACTTC.

The genes are TRBV5-1 and TRBJ1-2, with 10 bases identical to TRBD1. With V trimmed by 3 bases and J by 6 bases, 11 bases remained unmatched. The CDR3 length is 16 residues. Germline V lookup: CDR1 SGHRS, CDR2 YFSETQ. The CDR3 loop reads CASSSGQGGIGDGYTF. As DNA, the CDR3 is TGCGCCAGCAGCTCTGGACAGGGGGGAATTGGGGATGGCTACACCTTC.

This clone occurred a few times. The DNA for the CDR3 is TGTGCCAGCAGTTTAAGGACAGGGGGCCAAAACATCCGCTATGGCTACACCTTC. Amino acids: CASSLRTGGQNIRYGYTF. The chain employs TRBV27 and TRBJ1-2, with 11 bases lining up with TRBD1. After removal of 2 bases from V and 4 bases from J, the junction contained 12 bases not matched to a gene. This CDR3 is built from 18 residues. Germline V gene sequence: CDR1 MNHEY, CDR2 SMNVEV (reference sequence).

Ten or more counts support this clone. V is TRBV6-4 and J is TRBJ2-3; D remains unclear. Germline CDR1 is MRHNA and CDR2 is SNTAGT. There are 15 residues in the CDR3. Trimming took off 6 bases at V and 0 bases at J, with 13 bases between the two ends. The CDR3 region has the DNA TGTGCCAGCAGCGGGCTGGGCGGAAGCACAGATACGCAGTATTTT. It yields the protein CASSGLGGSTDTQYF.